This T cell receptor (beta chain) originates from a study of T cell responses to AZD1222 COVID-19 vaccine. As concerns this clone: Its antigen is not known.

Clones were sequenced by immunoSEQ multiplex PCR, and TCRdb holds only the in-frame ones, with some missing. The sample lists around 72,000 clones; 87% were seen once. The CDR3 covers 11 residues. Trimming pared 5 bases from V and 7 bases from J, leaving 8 bases between. Germline lookup yields CDR1 MDHEN and CDR2 SYDVKM. Overall study results and limits: Along spike, vaccine-associated CD4 TCRs were found throughout, with dominance at 160-218 and 743-854.

Source: peripheral blood, taken on day 0 of AZD1222 vaccination. This TCR came from an adult in good health. The V and J genes are TRBV28 and TRBJ1-2; the D is unclear. CDR3 DNA sequence: TGTGCCAGCAGTCGGGATACTGGCTACACCTTC. As protein: CASSRDTGYTF.